This entry lists 2 T cell receptor beta chains sequenced from one sample in a study of T cells in narcolepsy. Using immunoSEQ multiplex PCR, the repertoire was profiled, and TCRdb retains in-frame clones only, with some absent. Among roughly 34,000 clones listed, roughly nine tenths were seen once. Source material: CD45RA- memory CD4+ T cells from PBMCs. All receptors come from a human donor with narcolepsy.

The chain is built from TRBV7-2 and TRBJ2-2; 14 positions agree with TRBD2. This CDR3 has 16 amino acids. Germline V CDR1 and CDR2: SGHTA, FQGNSA. V trimming: 6 bases; J trimming: 6 bases; junction bases outside the gene matches: 6. The CDR3 DNA sequence: TGTGCCAGCAGGGGACTAGCGGGGGCCCGGTCCGGGGAGCTGTTTTTT. Protein sequence: CASRGLAGARSGELFF.

The chain links TRBV5-1 to TRBJ2-3; 13 positions agree with TRBD2. The CDR3 runs 16 residues. The junction had 5 bases not matched to a gene; V was cut back by 3 bases and J by 4 bases. The germline V gene encodes CDR1 SGHRS and CDR2 YFSETQ. The CDR3 DNA follows: TGCGCCAGCAGCTCGACTAGCGGGGGGTTAGCAGATACGCAGTATTTT. Its protein is CASSSTSGGLADTQYF. The full variable domain, with the rest looked up from reference TRBV5-1 and TRBJ2-3, is KAGVTQTPRYLIKTRGQQVTLSCSPISGHRSVSWYQQTPGQGLQFLFEYFSETQRNKGNFPGRFSGRQFSNSRSEMNVSTLELGDSALYLCASSSTSGGLADTQYFGPGTRLTVL.